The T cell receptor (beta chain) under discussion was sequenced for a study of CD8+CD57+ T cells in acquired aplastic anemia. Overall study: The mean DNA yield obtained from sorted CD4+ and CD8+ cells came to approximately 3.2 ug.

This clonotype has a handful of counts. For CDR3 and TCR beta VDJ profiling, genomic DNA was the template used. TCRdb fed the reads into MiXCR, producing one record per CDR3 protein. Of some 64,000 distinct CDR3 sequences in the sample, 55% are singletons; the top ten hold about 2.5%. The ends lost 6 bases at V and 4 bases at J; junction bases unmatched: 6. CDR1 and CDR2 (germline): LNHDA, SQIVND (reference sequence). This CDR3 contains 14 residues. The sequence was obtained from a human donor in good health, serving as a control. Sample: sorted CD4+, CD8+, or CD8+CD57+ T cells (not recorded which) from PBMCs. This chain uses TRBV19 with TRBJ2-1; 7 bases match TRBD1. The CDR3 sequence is CASRSTGAYNEQFF. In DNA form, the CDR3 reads TGTGCCAGTAGAAGCACAGGGGCATACAATGAGCAGTTCTTC.